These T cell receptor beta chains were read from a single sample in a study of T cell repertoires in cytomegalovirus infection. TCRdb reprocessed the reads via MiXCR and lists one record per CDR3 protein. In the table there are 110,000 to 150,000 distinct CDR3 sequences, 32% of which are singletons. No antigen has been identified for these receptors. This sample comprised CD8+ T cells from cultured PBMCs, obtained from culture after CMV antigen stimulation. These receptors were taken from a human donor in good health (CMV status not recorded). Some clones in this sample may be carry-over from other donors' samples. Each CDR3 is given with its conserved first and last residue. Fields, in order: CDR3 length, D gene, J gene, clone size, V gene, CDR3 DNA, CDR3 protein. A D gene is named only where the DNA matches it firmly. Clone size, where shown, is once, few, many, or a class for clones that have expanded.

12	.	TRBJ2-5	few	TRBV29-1	TGCAGCGTTGAAGACCCCCAAGAGACCCAGTACTTC	CSVEDPQETQYF
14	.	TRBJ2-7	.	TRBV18	TGTGCCAGCTCACCCGCTGCAGGGGCTAACGAGCAGTACTTC	CASSPAAGANEQYF
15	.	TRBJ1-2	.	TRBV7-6	TGTGCCAGCAGCCCAGAGCGTGGGGGTTTTCATGGCTACACCTTC	CASSPERGGFHGYTF
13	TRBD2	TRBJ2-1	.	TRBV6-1	TGTGCCAGTCTGGGGGGGGGGGTGAATGAGCAGTTCTTC	CASLGGGVNEQFF
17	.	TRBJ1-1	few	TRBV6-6	TGTGCCAGCAGTTACTCGCGGATCCAGGGGATGAACACTGAAGCTTTCTTT	CASSYSRIQGMNTEAFF
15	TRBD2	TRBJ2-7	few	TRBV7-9	TGTGCCAGCAGCTTAGCCCCGGGGGGGCGACACGAGCAGTACTTC	CASSLAPGGRHEQYF
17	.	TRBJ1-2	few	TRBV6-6	TGTGCCAGCAGGGGGAATATACAAGCGGGTATTAACTATGGCTACACCTTC	CASRGNIQAGINYGYTF
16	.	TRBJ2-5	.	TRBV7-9	TGTGCCAGCAGCTTAGCGAAGGGGTCAGCTGAAGAGACCCAGTACTTC	CASSLAKGSAEETQYF
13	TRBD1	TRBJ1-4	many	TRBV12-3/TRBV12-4	TGTGCCAGCACCCTCGGACAGGTTGAAAAACTGTTTTTT	CASTLGQVEKLFF
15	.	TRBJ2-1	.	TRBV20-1	TGCAGTGCCTATCCGGGGGCCTTTGCCTACAATGAGCAGTTCTTC	CSAYPGAFAYNEQFF
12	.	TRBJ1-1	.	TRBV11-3	TGTGCCAGCCCCCGCGGAAGGTTCCAAGCTTTCTTT	CASPRGRFQAFF
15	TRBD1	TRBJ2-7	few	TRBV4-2	TGTGCCAGCAGCACAGCCGGGACAGGGGAATACGAGCAGTACTTC	CASSTAGTGEYEQYF
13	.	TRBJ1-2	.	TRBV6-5	TGTGCCAGCAGTTCGGCCCCCCCCTATCGCTACACCTTC	CASSSAPPYRYTF
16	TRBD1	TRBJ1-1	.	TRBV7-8	TGTGCCAGCAGTTCAACGACAACAGGGGAGAACACTGAAGCTTTCTTT	CASSSTTTGENTEAFF
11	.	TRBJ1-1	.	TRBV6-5	TGTGCCAGCAGCTCCCTAAGAGAAGCTTTCTTT	CASSSLREAFF
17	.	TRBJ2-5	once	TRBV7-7	TGTGCCAGCAGCTCCCCCCGGGTCGTAGGGCGGCAAGAGACCCAGTACTTC	CASSSPRVVGRQETQYF
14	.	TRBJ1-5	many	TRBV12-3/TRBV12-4	TGTGCCAGCAGTTCCGACCAGACGGATCAGCCCCAGCATTTT	CASSSDQTDQPQHF
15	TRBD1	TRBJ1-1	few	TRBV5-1	TGCGCCAGCAGCAGCCGACAGGGACTGGTCCTGGGAGCTTTCTTT	CASSSRQGLVLGAFF
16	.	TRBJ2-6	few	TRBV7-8	TGTGCCAGCAGCTTAGAATGGGGAACTGGGGCCAACGTCCTGACTTTC	CASSLEWGTGANVLTF
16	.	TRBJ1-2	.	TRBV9	TGTGCCAGCAGCGTAGCTCGTGGGGCTTCTCCCTATGGCTACACCTTC	CASSVARGASPYGYTF
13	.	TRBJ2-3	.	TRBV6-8	TGTGCCAGCAGTCGGCCTGGGAAAGATACGCAGTATTTT	CASSRPGKDTQYF
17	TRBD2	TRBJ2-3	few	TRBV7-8	TGTGCCAGCAGCACTCGACTAGCGGGGGCCCCCACAGATACGCAGTATTTT	CASSTRLAGAPTDTQYF